The next 22 T cell receptor beta chains were all read from a single sample in a study of T cell repertoires in cytomegalovirus infection. One entry per CDR3 protein, called by TCRdb with MiXCR from the reads. The table has hundreds of thousands of distinct CDR3 sequences, approximately 30% seen once; the top ten hold roughly 13%. These receptors have no identified antigens. Material: cultured CD8+ T cells from PBMCs, obtained from culture after CMV antigen stimulation. Every receptor here comes from a human donor in good health (CMV status not recorded). Some clones in this sample may be carry-over from other donors' samples.

The genes are TRBV27 and TRBJ1-4; unclear D gene. Deletions cut 0 bases from V and 2 bases from J, with 10 bases between. From germline, CDR1 is MNHEY and CDR2 SMNVEV (reference sequence). This CDR3 is 16 amino acids long. This CDR3 is CASSLSGWSTNEKLFF. CDR3 sequence (DNA): TGTGCCAGCAGTTTATCGGGCTGGTCGACTAATGAAAAACTGTTTTTT.

Worth noting for this clonotype: A much larger clone differs from this one at a single base, so this may be a read error. V is TRBV7-2 and J is TRBJ2-2, with 13 bases aligning to TRBD2. This CDR3 has 18 residues. Per the germline V gene, CDR1 is SGHTA and CDR2 is FQGNSA. CDR3 residues: CANSLVWTSGGVTGELFF. DNA for the CDR3: TGTGCCAACAGCTTAGTCTGGACTAGCGGGGGTGTCACCGGGGAGCTGTTTTTT. Full variable domain (rest looked up from reference TRBV7-2 and TRBJ2-2): GAGVSQSPSNKVTEKGKDVELRCDPISGHTALYWYRQSLGQGLEFLIYFQGNSAPDKSGLPSDRFSAERTGGSVSTLTIQRTQQEDSAVYLCANSLVWTSGGVTGELFFGEGSRLTVL.

The gene calls are TRBV7-6 and TRBJ2-3; perhaps TRBD2 as D (5 bases). The CDR3 is made up of 17 amino acids. Trimming took 1 base from V and 4 from J, leaving 18 bases between them. CDR1 is SGHVS and CDR2 is FNYEAQ in the germline V gene. The CDR3 spells CASSLDLASIPPDTQYF. DNA for the CDR3: TGTGCCAGCAGCTTAGATCTGGCTAGCATTCCCCCAGATACGCAGTATTTT. The full variable domain, rest sourced from reference TRBV7-6 and TRBJ2-3, is GAGVSQSPRYKVTKRGQDVALRCDPISGHVSLYWYRQALGQGPEFLTYFNYEAQQDKSGLPNDRFSAERPEGSISTLTIQRTEQRDSAMYRCASSLDLASIPPDTQYFGPGTRLTVL.

J is TRBJ1-2 and V is TRBV7-9; 8 bases are shared with TRBD1. Germline V CDR1 and CDR2: SEHNR, FQNEAQ (reference sequence). The length of the CDR3 is 16 residues. Losses at the gene ends were 1 base for V and 4 bases for J; bases not matched to a gene: 8. The CDR3 is CASSLDPQGAGYGYTF. CDR3 DNA sequence: TGTGCCAGCAGCTTAGACCCGCAGGGGGCCGGCTATGGCTACACCTTC. Combining the CDR3 with reference TRBV7-9 and TRBJ1-2 gives the whole variable domain DTGVSQNPRHKITKRGQNVTFRCDPISEHNRLYWYRQTLGQGPEFLTYFQNEAQLEKSRLLSDRFSAERPKGSFSTLEIQRTEQGDSAMYLCASSLDPQGAGYGYTFGSGTRLTVV.

This clonotype was found a few times. The chain is built from TRBV20-1 and TRBJ2-3; 8 bases are a match to TRBD1. Germline V gene data show CDR1 as DFQATT and CDR2 as SNEGSKA (reference sequence). CDR3 size: 16 residues. V shed 0 bases, J shed 4 bases, and the junction held 9 bases outside the gene matches. CDR3 sequence: CSARDLIGQGPDTQYF. As DNA, the CDR3 is TGCAGTGCTAGAGATTTGATCGGACAGGGACCAGATACGCAGTATTTT.

The chain employs TRBV15 and TRBJ2-5, with a possible D match to TRBD1 (5 bases). In germline, CDR1 is LNHNV, CDR2 YYDKDF (reference sequence). CDR3 length: 14 residues. Trimming pared 3 bases from V and 5 bases from J, leaving 13 bases between. The CDR3 spells CATSSLTDTETQYF. The DNA for the CDR3 is TGTGCCACCAGCAGCTTGACAGATACCGAGACCCAGTACTTC. Looking up the rest from reference TRBV15 and TRBJ2-5 gives the full variable domain: DAMVIQNPRYQVTQFGKPVTLSCSQTLNHNVMYWYQQKSSQAPKLLFHYYDKDFNNEADTPDNFQSRRPNTSFCFLDIRSPGLGDTAMYLCATSSLTDTETQYFGPGTRLLVL.

This clonotype has just a few counts. This chain connects TRBV7-8 to TRBJ2-3; 11 nucleotides align to TRBD2. Germline values: CDR1 SGHVS, CDR2 FQNEAQ. The CDR3 runs 15 residues. V shed 3 bases and J 5 bases; nucleotides not matched to a gene: 4. The CDR3 region has the DNA TGTGCCAGCAGCTTTAGCGGGGGGGTCAGAGATACGCAGTATTTT. Translated: CASSFSGGVRDTQYF.

With regard to this clonotype: A single base separates this from a much larger clone, so it may be a read error. The chain joins TRBV7-6 to TRBJ2-2; D unclear. The CDR3 has 17 residues. Germline lookup yields CDR1 SGHVS and CDR2 FNYEAQ. V lost 2 bases to trimming and J lost 6 bases, with 19 bases between them. The CDR3 bases are TGTGCCAGCAGCTTATATATGGCGAAATCAAAGTCCGGGGAGCTGTTTTTT. Amino acids: CASSLYMAKSKSGELFF. Combining the CDR3 with reference TRBV7-6 and TRBJ2-2 gives the whole variable domain GAGVSQSPRYKVTKRGQDVALRCDPISGHVSLYWYRQALGQGPEFLTYFNYEAQQDKSGLPNDRFSAERPEGSISTLTIQRTEQRDSAMYRCASSLYMAKSKSGELFFGEGSRLTVL.

In this sample, this clonotype turned up a few times. The chain joins TRBV6-2 or TRBV6-3 to TRBJ2-2; no reliable D call. The CDR3 contains 14 residues. Trimming removed 5 bases at V and 2 bases at J, with 9 bases between. Germline CDR1 is MNHEY and CDR2 is SVGEGT. This chain's CDR3 is CASSPGHNTGELFF. In DNA form, the CDR3 reads TGTGCCAGCAGTCCGGGCCATAACACCGGGGAGCTGTTTTTT.

This clonotype was seen a few times. The V call is TRBV11-3, the J call TRBJ1-1, with D possibly matching TRBD1 (5 bases). Germline CDR1 and CDR2: SGHNT and YENEEA. Trimming cost V 1 base and J 7 bases, with 19 bases left between them. The CDR3 totals 16 residues. Written as DNA, the CDR3 is TGTGCCAGCAGCTTAGCCCGGGACGGTAGAACAGTTGAAGCTTTCTTT. Residues: CASSLARDGRTVEAFF.

V is TRBV11-2 and J is TRBJ1-2; D gene unclear. Trimming removed 0 bases at V and 0 bases at J, with 11 bases between. Germline CDR1 and CDR2: SGHAT and FQNNGV. The CDR3 has 16 residues. The CDR3 protein is CASSLDGPQANYGYTF. For the CDR3, the DNA is TGTGCCAGCAGCTTAGATGGGCCCCAAGCTAACTATGGCTACACCTTC.

V and J are TRBV7-6 and TRBJ2-7; the match to TRBD2 covers 12 bases. CDR1 is SGHVS, CDR2 FNYEAQ, per germline. CDR3 length equals 16 residues. This CDR3 is CVSSKLAGGPVVEQYV. In DNA form, the CDR3 reads TGTGTCAGCAGCAAGCTAGCGGGGGGGCCTGTAGTCGAGCAGTACGTC.

This clonotype has a handful of counts. This sequence joins TRBV20-1 and TRBJ2-3; D is possibly TRBD1 (6 bases). Trimming took off 0 bases at V and 4 bases at J, with 17 bases between the two ends. Germline V lookup: CDR1 DFQATT, CDR2 SNEGSKA (reference sequence). The CDR3 loop spans 16 amino acids. The CDR3, as DNA: TGCAGTGCTAGAGATCAGGGGACCCCCAGAGCAGATACGCAGTATTTT. It is translated as CSARDQGTPRADTQYF.

The rearrangement uses TRBV4-2 and TRBJ2-7, with 7 bases that match TRBD1. The junction had 10 bases not matched to a gene; V was cut back by 4 bases and J by 1 base. CDR1 is LGHNA, CDR2 YNFKEQ, per germline. There are 16 residues in the CDR3. CDR3 nucleotides: TGTGCCAGCAGCCGACTGGGGACAGAATTATCCTACGAGCAGTACTTC. Its protein product is CASSRLGTELSYEQYF.

The V and J genes are TRBV18 and TRBJ2-1; no clear D gene. CDR3 length: 15 residues. The V end was cut by 4 bases, the J end by 8 bases, with 18 bases between. The germline gives CDR1 KGHSH, CDR2 LQKENI. CDR3 DNA sequence: TGTGCCAGCTCACGGGTCCCAATGGCGCAGGATGAGCAGTTCTTC. Translation: CASSRVPMAQDEQFF.

The chain uses TRBV5-4 and TRBJ2-1; TRBD2 is a possible D gene (7 bases). The CDR3 contains 16 residues. Trimming shortened V by 4 bases and J by 6 bases, and 20 bases separated the two germline ends. Germline assignment: CDR1 SGHNT and CDR2 YYREEE (reference sequence). The CDR3 nucleotides are TGTGCCAGCAGCCCCACGGGGGGCGACCTGGGCAATGAGCAGTTCTTC. It yields the protein CASSPTGGDLGNEQFF.

J is TRBJ2-2 and V is TRBV12-5, with D unclear. Trimming took 3 bases from V and 3 from J, leaving 5 bases between them. The germline CDR1 and CDR2 sequences are LGHNT and FRNRAP. CDR3 length equals 13 residues. The CDR3 coding sequence is TGTGCTAGTGGTTTCCGAGACACCGGGGAGCTGTTTTTT. This sequence encodes CASGFRDTGELFF.

DNA of the CDR3: TGTGCCAGCAGTTTCATACCCGTACAGGGGCAAGAGACCCAGTACTTC. It yields the protein CASSFIPVQGQETQYF. This chain links TRBV27 with TRBJ2-5; 7 bases are shared with TRBD1. Germline V gene data show CDR1 as MNHEY and CDR2 as SMNVEV (reference sequence). The CDR3 runs 16 residues. V dropped 3 bases and J dropped 2; count of bases not matched to a gene: 9.

J is TRBJ1-1 and V is TRBV12-3 or TRBV12-4; TRBD1 agrees at 7 bases. The CDR3 is 17 residues long. The trim removed 7 bases at V and 3 bases at J, leaving 17 bases unmatched. The CDR3 loop is CASTPIQYNRGYTEAFF. CDR3 in DNA: TGTGCCAGCACTCCCATTCAGTATAACAGGGGATACACTGAAGCTTTCTTT.

This chain uses TRBV19 with TRBJ2-7; 7 positions match TRBD2. This CDR3 is built from 15 residues. CDR1 is LNHDA, CDR2 SQIVND, per germline (reference sequence). V was pared by 5 bases and J by 2 bases, with 9 bases of the junction left unmatched. CDR3 loop: CASSFSSRGAYEQYF. The DNA of the CDR3 is TGTGCCAGTAGTTTCTCCTCCCGGGGGGCCTACGAGCAGTACTTC. The full variable domain, with the rest looked up from reference TRBV19 and TRBJ2-7, is DGGITQSPKYLFRKEGQNVTLSCEQNLNHDAMYWYRQDPGQGLRLIYYSQIVNDFQKGDIAEGYSVSREKKESFPLTVTSAQKNPTAFYLCASSFSSRGAYEQYFGPGTRLTVT.

This clonotype was found a few times. CDR3 sequence: CSARTTGYKLFF. CDR3 DNA sequence: TGCAGTGCTAGAACAACAGGGTACAAACTGTTTTTT. The chain has TRBV20-1 and TRBJ1-4; possible D gene TRBD1, 6 bases. The CDR3 runs 12 residues. Trimming left V 2 bases short and J 11 bases short, with 12 bases between. CDR1 and CDR2 from the germline V gene are DFQATT and SNEGSKA (reference sequence).

This clonotype was observed a handful of times. J is TRBJ1-2 and V is TRBV7-9, with TRBD1 identical over 7 bases. From germline, CDR1 is SEHNR and CDR2 FQNEAQ (reference sequence). J gave up 4 bases and V 0 bases, and 11 bases lay outside the gene matches. The CDR3 consists of 17 residues. CDR3 amino acids: CASSLARDGTETYGYTF. As DNA, the CDR3 is TGTGCCAGCAGCTTAGCTAGAGACGGGACAGAAACCTATGGCTACACCTTC.